The present entry profiles one TCR beta chain with its context. The repertoire was sequenced with immunoSEQ multiplex PCR; TCRdb's copy has only in-frame clones and lacks some. Seen here are around 42,000 clones, about 95% observed once, and the top ten hold about 24%. This record belongs to a study of control samples from healthy donors and cancer patients. Germline V gene lookup returns CDR1 LGHDT and CDR2 YNNKEL (reference sequence). V was pared by 2 bases and J by 0 bases, with 9 bases between. The CDR3 consists of 15 residues. Sequenced sample: blood. The chain links TRBV3-1 (or the pseudogene TRBV3-2) to TRBJ2-3, with D unresolved. The clonotype originates from a man aged 60-69 years in good health. CDR3 region: CASSQPAPSTDTQYF. The DNA of the CDR3 is TGTGCCAGCAGCCAACCCGCGCCTAGCACAGATACGCAGTATTTT.